This T cell receptor (beta chain) was recorded in a study of glioma-infiltrating T cells after dendritic cell vaccination. Points from the study as a whole: Few patients contributed both blood and tumor specimens.

Trimming at V came to 3 bases and at J to 7 bases, leaving 7 bases not matched to a gene. This CDR3 is 14 amino acids long. Germline V gene lookup returns CDR1 GTSNPN and CDR2 SVGIG (reference sequence). Described time point: after dendritic cell vaccination, including at tumor progression/relapse. Up to 2 ug genomic DNA was used for TCRB CDR3 amplification. Generated by immunoSEQ multiplex PCR, the TCRdb table keeps only in-frame clones and is missing some. This table holds 65,000 or so clones, around nine tenths found once. Points on this clone: Its antigen is not identified.

This TCR was sampled from a human donor with glioblastoma. Source: blood, taken after dendritic cell vaccination. This chain joins TRBV30 and TRBJ1-4, with 8 bases that match TRBD1. The CDR3 here is CAWSRDRIGEKLFF. CDR3 DNA sequence: TGTGCCTGGAGCCGGGACAGGATTGGTGAAAAACTGTTTTTT.